This T cell receptor beta chain was sequenced in a study of blood T cell repertoires in COVID-19. For the study at large: T cells, B-cell-depleted T cells, or PBMCs supplied cDNA or gDNA.

The CDR3 consists of 16 residues. V trimming: 4 bases; J trimming: 2 bases; junction bases outside the gene matches: 7. Looked up from germline, CDR1 is SGHRS and CDR2 is YFSETQ. Assay used: immunoSEQ multiplex PCR; TCRdb lists only in-frame clones, some missing. The table shows about 170,000 clones, with roughly nine tenths occurring only once. The chain combines TRBV5-1 with TRBJ2-2, with 8 bases aligning to TRBD2. The sequence came from a human donor with acute COVID-19. The donor label of this sample is uncertain. Sequenced sample: PBMCs or T cells enriched from blood (not recorded which). The CDR3: CASSISGGLNTGELFF. As DNA, the CDR3 is TGCGCCAGCAGCATAAGCGGGGGCCTTAACACCGGGGAGCTGTTTTTT.